The present T cell receptor (beta chain) was sequenced within a study of shared clonotypes between healthy human individuals (dated by TCRdb to 2018 to 2020). General notes on the study: The cohort comprised a couple of women and a few men aged 18 to 49 years. Different laboratories and diverse techniques were used to prepare libraries and sequence TCR repertoires, to increase sequencing depth and limit assay-specific biases. For each donor, CD4 naive and CD4 memory were each run on three plates, CD8 naive on two plates, and CD8 memory on one plate. To estimate repertoire size and how much clonotypes are shared between individuals, the study performed deep sequencing of blood TCR repertoires from a few healthy adults. Each donor's leukapheresis produced roughly between about 0.9 and 9.5 billion PBMCs.

Results the study describes overall, beyond this receptor: Estimated clonotype richness was generally larger for naive than for memory subsets. Pairwise subsampling led to the expectation that sequencing depth would affect the degree of clonotype sharing among donors. The small number of donors limited the genetic and exposure-history diversity represented. When a handful of donors were compared, the shared fraction of clonotypes was about 5% for naive CD4, approximately 3.5% for naive CD8, 2.3% for memory CD4, and 0.4% for memory CD8. Sampling was limited to blood, and TCR repertoires in tissue likely differ from TCR repertoires in blood. Higher generation probabilities were observed for clonotypes shared by all four sorted-subset donors than for non-shared clonotypes. Incomplete sequencing was indicated by rarefaction of sorted-subset datasets, despite the large sequencing depth.

On this clone: Which antigen it targets is not known. Base qualities are not provided; no much larger clone lies one nucleotide away. Other nucleotide sequences from this sample produce the same CDR3.

TCR CDR3 regions were amplified from genomic DNA by multiplex PCR using the deep immunoSEQ assay. Genomic DNA extracted from each cell subset was distributed evenly over all wells of several immunoSEQ 96-well plates, and each plate served as one replicate. For sorted subsets, around 0.2 ug of genomic DNA, equivalent to about 30,000 T cell genomes, went into each replicate PCR. Purified libraries were measured with a Qubit 3.0 fluorometer, size-checked on a Bioanalyzer 2100, and measured again with the KAPA Library Quantification kit. Every immunoSEQ 96-well plate was sequenced on a dedicated single-read 150-cycle Illumina NextSeq 550 flow cell. Concerning the study's data processing: Because only junctional sequences without quality scores were contained in the immunoSEQ output, filtering matching that applied to full-length reads could not be performed. To assign V/J genes and CDR3, sequences were annotated against IMGT germline references using PyIR, a Python wrapper for IgBLAST v1.9. Reads with weak V/J assignments (E-value above 1e-6), missing CDR3, stop codons, out-of-frame junctions, or ambiguous translated residues were removed. V3J clonotypes were defined by identical inferred V gene, J gene, and CDR3 amino acid sequence. The percentage overlap between two repertoires was calculated by dividing the number of shared unique clonotypes by the size of the smaller repertoire. Three approaches were used to assess repertoire richness: RTK rarefaction, the Chao1 estimator, and Recon v2.1 estimates of unobserved clonotypes. For all TCRbeta clonotypes obtained by the gDNA method from a handful of donors, generation probabilities were computed with OLGA. TCRdb carries this immuneACCESS record with in-frame sequences only. Its versions omit some clonotypes, under half of them owing to an unresolved V gene in the studies checked, with the rest unexplained. V, J and clone size reflect that table, while D and trimming were determined from the DNA. Within this sample are about 2.2 million clones, with just over 90% of them counted one time only. The top ten clones comprise roughly 1.8% of the sample.

The trim is 6 bases for V and 0 bases for J, with a gap of 7 bases between the germline ends. Via the germline V gene, CDR1 is MNHEY and CDR2 SVGAGI. From the cysteine through the phenylalanine, the CDR3 covers 13 amino acids. Solely the CDR3 DNA is kept, with 39 bases framed from the first base. CD8 naive samples consisted of CD45RO-negative cells that were positively selected for CCR7, yielding a CD45RA+CCR7+ population without TemRA cells. Donors were healthy HIV-negative adults with no recently reported acute infections or vaccinations. Every donor was a Caucasian adult residing in Nashville, Tennessee, USA. After blood collection by leukapheresis, PBMCs were isolated using Ficoll-Histopaque density gradient centrifugation and then cryopreserved in the vapor phase of liquid nitrogen. Purity and quantity of every magnetically sorted T cell population were checked by analytical flow cytometry. Genomic DNA was isolated from every sorted fraction and measured by UV absorbance on a Nanodrop 2000c.

The TCR sequence derives from a man aged 18 to 29 in good health. Some clones in this sample may be carry-over from other donors' samples. This chain joins TRBV6-5 to TRBJ2-3; the D gene is unclear. Sequenced: naive CD8+ T cells from PBMCs. Sample cell subset or site, as interpreted from the label and publication: CD45RA+CCR7+. The CDR3 has the sequence CASSLTSTDTQYF. The sequence in DNA is TGTGCCAGCAGCCTGACAAGCACAGATACGCAGTATTTT.